This entry lists 12 T cell receptor beta chains sequenced from one sample in a study of shared clonotypes between healthy human individuals. Data came from immunoSEQ multiplex PCR; TCRdb stores just in-frame clones and leaves some out. Of about 110,000 clones listed, more than 65% were seen once; the top ten hold approximately 23%. Sequences were obtained from memory CD8+ T cells sorted from blood. Documented subset: CD45RO+ cells pooled with CCR7-negative TemRA cells. These receptor sequences come from a woman aged 25 to 39 in good health.

V usage is TRBV7-9 and J usage is TRBJ2-5, with D perhaps matching TRBD2 (5 bases). CDR1 and CDR2 from the germline V gene are SEHNR and FQNEAQ (reference sequence). V was cut by 6 bases and J by 5 bases, with 16 bases left in between. The length of the CDR3 is 14 residues. The CDR3 spells CASRKTGPGETQYF. DNA of the CDR3: TGTGCCAGCAGAAAGACCGGGCCGGGGGAGACCCAGTACTTC. The variable domain in full, with the rest retrieved from reference TRBV7-9 and TRBJ2-5, is DTGVSQNPRHKITKRGQNVTFRCDPISEHNRLYWYRQTLGQGPEFLTYFQNEAQLEKSRLLSDRFSAERPKGSFSTLEIQRTEQGDSAMYLCASRKTGPGETQYFGPGTRLLVL.

This clone is a singleton in its sample. The chain is built from TRBV11-2 and TRBJ2-1; possible D gene TRBD2, 5 bases. V dropped 3 bases and J dropped 4 bases, with 19 bases sitting between them. This CDR3 is built from 17 residues. Germline CDR1 and CDR2: SGHAT and FQNNGV. The CDR3 here is CASSFLSSGSLYNEQFF. CDR3 bases: TGTGCCAGCAGCTTTTTAAGCAGTGGGAGTCTTTACAATGAGCAGTTCTTC.

This clone turned up a few times. V and J are TRBV30 and TRBJ2-1; D is ambiguous. Per germline, CDR1 GTSNPN and CDR2 SVGIG (reference sequence). V was clipped by 5 bases and J by 0 bases, with 11 bases between them. The CDR3 totals 14 residues. CDR3 region: CAWDDTYSYNEQFF. In DNA form, the CDR3 reads TGTGCCTGGGATGACACATACTCCTACAATGAGCAGTTCTTC.

The rearrangement joins TRBV27 to TRBJ2-2, with 9 bases aligning to TRBD1. The junction had 8 bases not matched to a gene; V was cut back by 4 bases and J by 5 bases. The CDR3 is 16 residues long. In germline, CDR1 is MNHEY, CDR2 SMNVEV (reference sequence). The CDR3 sequence: CASSSPGQGVTGELFF. DNA for the CDR3: TGTGCCAGCAGTTCCCCGGGACAGGGAGTTACCGGGGAGCTGTTTTTT.

The rearrangement links TRBV19 to TRBJ1-5, with D perhaps TRBD1 (6 bases). The V end lost 6 bases, the J end lost 8 bases, and 14 bases lay between the germline ends. The CDR3 sequence is 13 residues long. Per the germline V gene, CDR1 is LNHDA and CDR2 is SQIVND (reference sequence). The CDR3 protein is CASRRQVWEPQHF. The CDR3 DNA reads TGTGCCAGTAGGCGACAGGTTTGGGAGCCCCAGCATTTT.

This clone appeared many times. The V call is TRBV7-8, the J call TRBJ1-5, with 8 bases matching TRBD1. Germline CDR1 is SGHVS and CDR2 is FQNEAQ. CDR3 size: 15 residues. The V and J ends lost 7 bases and 6 bases, in that order; junction bases with no gene match: 11. CDR3 region: CASTPDRGPSQPQHF. The DNA of the CDR3 is TGTGCCAGCACCCCCGACAGGGGCCCCAGTCAGCCCCAGCATTTT.

The genes are TRBV15 and TRBJ1-3; a possible D gene is TRBD1 (5 bases). This CDR3 comprises 15 residues. Germline CDR1 reads LNHNV; CDR2 reads YYDKDF (reference sequence). V shed 3 bases and J shed 1 base, with 10 bases lying between them. CDR3 in amino acids: CATSSGDQSGNTIYF. For the CDR3, the DNA is TGTGCCACCAGCAGTGGGGACCAATCTGGAAACACCATATATTTT.

V and J are TRBV29-1 and TRBJ1-2, with a tentative D call TRBD1 (6 bases). The V gene lost 6 bases and the J gene lost 2 bases, with 19 bases spanning the gap. The CDR3 covers 15 residues. CDR1 and CDR2 from the germline V gene are SQVTM and ANQGSEA. CDR3 protein: CSVTPPTGANYGYTF. CDR3 DNA sequence: TGCAGCGTGACACCCCCCACGGGGGCGAACTATGGCTACACCTTC.

The table lists this clone with a count of one. J is TRBJ1-2 and V is TRBV14; 7 nucleotides align to TRBD1. Losses at the gene ends were 3 bases for V and 5 bases for J; bases not matched to a gene: 9. CDR1 SGHDN and CDR2 FVKESK come from the germline V gene. The CDR3 length is 15 residues. The CDR3 region is CASSHTRQGWYGYTF. CDR3 nucleotide sequence: TGTGCCAGCAGCCACACCAGACAGGGCTGGTATGGCTACACCTTC.

The rearrangement links TRBV7-9 to TRBJ2-2; no reliable D call. The CDR3 sequence is 16 residues long. Germline lookup yields CDR1 SEHNR and CDR2 FQNEAQ (reference sequence). The V and J ends lost 1 base and 4 bases respectively, with 13 bases between them. The CDR3: CASSLVRHGFTGELFF. The CDR3 coding sequence is TGTGCCAGCAGCTTAGTGCGGCACGGATTCACCGGGGAGCTGTTTTTT.

The chain recombines TRBV5-1 with TRBJ1-1; D is ambiguous. Germline loops: CDR1 SGHRS, CDR2 YFSETQ. The CDR3 runs 14 residues. V lost 2 bases and J lost 4, with 12 bases in between. CDR3 coding DNA: TGCGCCAGCAGCTTTCCTTCAGAAGGCACTGAAGCTTTCTTT. It is translated as CASSFPSEGTEAFF. The full variable domain, rest sourced from reference TRBV5-1 and TRBJ1-1, is KAGVTQTPRYLIKTRGQQVTLSCSPISGHRSVSWYQQTPGQGLQFLFEYFSETQRNKGNFPGRFSGRQFSNSRSEMNVSTLELGDSALYLCASSFPSEGTEAFFGQGTRLTVV.

Remarks on this clone: A much larger clone lies a single base off, so this may be a read error. V and J are TRBV6-4 and TRBJ1-5, with a possible D match to TRBD1 (5 bases). Germline V gene sequence: CDR1 MRHNA, CDR2 SNTAGT. The CDR3 is 13 amino acids. The CDR3 reads CASSTTDNQPQRF. The CDR3 DNA sequence: TGTGCCAGCAGCACGACAGATAATCAGCCCCAGCGTTTT.